The 25 T cell receptor beta chains below were found in one sample sequenced in a study of blood T cell repertoires in COVID-19. The assay was immunoSEQ multiplex PCR, and TCRdb's table has in-frame clones only and misses some. The table has 490,000 or so clones, roughly nine tenths seen once. Input material: PBMCs or T cells enriched from blood (not recorded which). The receptors were sampled from a woman aged 55-75 years who had recovered from COVID-19.

This clone was recorded a few times. The chain has TRBV12-5 and TRBJ2-7; 10 nucleotides line up with TRBD2. Germline CDR1 and CDR2: LGHNT and FRNRAP. The CDR3 has 13 residues. Trimming removed 7 bases from V and 2 bases from J; junction bases left unmatched: 2. The chain's CDR3 is CASVLAGTYEQYV. The DNA of the CDR3 is TGTGCTAGTGTACTAGCGGGGACCTACGAGCAGTACGTC.

The J gene is TRBJ1-4, the V gene TRBV30, with 7 bases fitting TRBD1. CDR3 length: 15 amino acids. CDR1 GTSNPN and CDR2 SVGIG come from the germline V gene (reference sequence). V was pared by 3 bases and J by 0 bases, with 4 bases of the junction left unmatched. The CDR3 sequence is CAWSNQGATNEKLFF. CDR3 coding DNA: TGTGCCTGGAGCAACCAGGGGGCAACTAATGAAAAACTGTTTTTT. Full variable domain (outside the CDR3, taken from reference TRBV30 and TRBJ1-4): SQTIHQWPATLVQPVGSPLSLECTVEGTSNPNLYWYRQAAGRGLQLLFYSVGIGQISSEVPQNLSASRPQDRQFILSSKKLLLSDSGFYLCAWSNQGATNEKLFFGSGTQLSVL.

The chain is built from TRBV19 and TRBJ2-2; TRBD1 matches 10 bases. CDR1 LNHDA and CDR2 SQIVND come from the germline V gene (reference sequence). V shed 3 bases and J 5 bases; nucleotides not matched to a gene: 6. The length of the CDR3 is 16 residues. The CDR3 DNA reads TGTGCCAGTAGTATTGTCCCGGGACAGGGGACCGGGGAGCTGTTTTTT. This sequence encodes CASSIVPGQGTGELFF.

This chain links TRBV5-4 with TRBJ2-3; TRBD2 matches at 14 bases. This CDR3 spans 18 amino acids. Germline values: CDR1 SGHNT, CDR2 YYREEE (reference sequence). Germline trimming cut 0 bases from V and 2 bases from J; bases unmatched to any gene: 5. The CDR3 DNA reads as TGTGCCAGCAGCTTGGCCAGGACTAGCGGGGGGTCCACAGATACGCAGTATTTT. It encodes CASSLARTSGGSTDTQYF.

The gene calls are TRBV3-1 (or the pseudogene TRBV3-2) and TRBJ1-4; D possibly corresponds to TRBD1 (6 bases). There are 15 residues in the CDR3. Trimming cost V 3 bases and J 4 bases, with 12 bases left between them. Germline V gene lookup returns CDR1 LGHDT and CDR2 YNNKEL (reference sequence). The CDR3 reads CASSHRGASNEKLFF. The DNA of the CDR3 is TGTGCCAGCAGCCACCGGGGGGCAAGTAATGAAAAACTGTTTTTT.

This chain connects TRBV2 to TRBJ2-7, with TRBD1 matching over 7 bases. The CDR3 spans 14 residues. The V segment lost 7 bases and the J segment 0 bases; nucleotides outside the gene matches: 6. The germline V gene has CDR1 SNHLY and CDR2 FYNNEI. The CDR3 DNA sequence: TGTGCCAGCAAGGTGGGGACAGACTCCTACGAGCAGTACTTC. This sequence encodes CASKVGTDSYEQYF.

The genes are TRBV7-9 and TRBJ2-1; 9 bases agree with TRBD1. The V segment lost 5 bases and the J segment 8 bases; nucleotides outside the gene matches: 7. This CDR3 is built from 14 residues. From germline, CDR1 is SEHNR and CDR2 FQNEAQ (reference sequence). In DNA, the CDR3 is TGTGCCAGCAGCCTACAGGGGGCGATGGATGAGCAGTTCTTC. Amino acid sequence: CASSLQGAMDEQFF. Filled out from reference TRBV7-9 and TRBJ2-1, the complete variable domain reads DTGVSQNPRHKITKRGQNVTFRCDPISEHNRLYWYRQTLGQGPEFLTYFQNEAQLEKSRLLSDRFSAERPKGSFSTLEIQRTEQGDSAMYLCASSLQGAMDEQFFGPGTRLTVL.

This chain uses TRBV5-1 with TRBJ2-1; a weak D match, TRBD2 (7 bases). This CDR3 is 14 amino acids long. From germline, CDR1 is SGHRS and CDR2 YFSETQ. Between the trimmed V and J ends, which lost 6 bases and 2 bases, there was a span of 12 bases. CDR3 sequence reads: CASKGGPPYNEQFF. The CDR3 bases are TGCGCCAGCAAGGGGGGGCCCCCCTACAATGAGCAGTTCTTC.

The chain recombines TRBV10-2 with TRBJ1-2; D might be TRBD1 (5 bases). Germline-derived CDR1 and CDR2 are WSHSY and SAAADI. Trimming removed 2 bases at V and 6 bases at J, with 22 bases between. The CDR3 spans 17 residues. The CDR3 protein is CASSEVPGLTGMDGYTF. The CDR3 nucleotides are TGCGCCAGCAGTGAGGTGCCAGGGTTGACCGGCATGGATGGCTACACCTTC.

The chain employs TRBV20-1 and TRBJ1-5; 10 nucleotides agree with TRBD1. CDR3 size: 17 residues. V dropped 3 bases and J dropped 7; count of bases not matched to a gene: 15. CDR1 and CDR2 (germline): DFQATT, SNEGSKA (reference sequence). This CDR3 is CSASWGQGLSVVQPQHF. The CDR3 region has the DNA TGCAGTGCTAGTTGGGGACAGGGGTTATCGGTAGTGCAGCCCCAGCATTTT.

The chain combines TRBV3-1 (or the pseudogene TRBV3-2) with TRBJ1-5, with 9 bases matching TRBD1. The CDR3 is 15 residues long. Germline CDR1 is LGHDT and CDR2 is YNNKEL (reference sequence). The trim removed 5 bases at V and 1 base at J, leaving 3 bases unmatched. The DNA of the CDR3 is TGTGCCAGCAGCTTGACAGGGGGAAGCAATCAGCCCCAGCATTTT. This sequence encodes CASSLTGGSNQPQHF.

This chain joins TRBV9 and TRBJ1-2, with D possibly TRBD1 on 6 matching bases. Trimming shortened V by 4 bases and J by 4 bases, and 14 bases separated the two germline ends. This CDR3 has 14 residues. The V gene's germline CDR1 is SGDLS and CDR2 YYNGEE. CDR3 protein: CASSPGGGSYGYTF. In nucleotides, the CDR3 is TGTGCCAGCAGCCCCGGCGGGGGCAGCTATGGCTACACCTTC.

DNA of the CDR3: TGTGCCACAGGGCCCGGGACAGGGGGCGTAAGCGGGGAGCTGTTTTTT. Translated: CATGPGTGGVSGELFF. This sequence joins TRBV15 and TRBJ2-2, with 12 bases aligning to TRBD1. Trimming at V came to 9 bases and at J to 7 bases, leaving 12 bases not matched to a gene. CDR1 and CDR2 (germline): LNHNV, YYDKDF (reference sequence). This CDR3 region has 16 residues.

This chain connects TRBV15 to TRBJ2-5; D remains unclear. Germline loops: CDR1 LNHNV, CDR2 YYDKDF (reference sequence). Trimming pared 4 bases from V and 7 bases from J, leaving 10 bases between. This CDR3 is 12 amino acids long. The CDR3 DNA follows: TGTGCCACCAGCATCCCCCTAGGGACCCAGTACTTC. Residues: CATSIPLGTQYF.

The genes are TRBV6-1 and TRBJ2-7; TRBD1 is a possible D gene (6 bases). The CDR3 spans 13 residues. V dropped 2 bases and J dropped 6 bases, with 11 bases sitting between them. The germline gives CDR1 MNHNS, CDR2 SASEGT. The CDR3 is CASSEQGLSEQYF. CDR3 nucleotides: TGTGCCAGCAGTGAACAGGGGTTGAGCGAGCAGTACTTC.

This clone was seen only once. This rearrangement joins TRBV30 to TRBJ2-1; D gene ambiguous. Germline V gene sequence: CDR1 GTSNPN, CDR2 SVGIG (reference sequence). Trimming pared 8 bases from V and 5 bases from J, leaving 13 bases between. The CDR3 spans 12 residues. CDR3 DNA: TGTGCCGGGAAGGCGGCGGACAATGAGCAGTTCTTC. Protein product: CAGKAADNEQFF.

V and J are TRBV12-2 and TRBJ1-5; the table's D call of TRBD1 was not tested on the DNA. TRBV12-2 corresponds to a pseudogene. The CDR3 runs to 19 residues. CDR3 loop: CASRLDPDRPSLCDQPQHF. Here the CDR3 DNA reads TGTGCAAGTCGCTTAGACCCGGACAGGCCGTCCCTCTGCGATCAGCCCCAGCATTTT.

The rearrangement joins TRBV27 to TRBJ1-5, with TRBD1 identical over 8 bases. Germline CDR1 MNHEY, CDR2 SMNVEV (reference sequence). J gave up 2 bases and V 6 bases, and 15 bases lay outside the gene matches. CDR3 length equals 18 residues. DNA of the CDR3: TGTGCCAGCAGCCTAGGATGGGGCAGGGGGCTCGGCAATCAGCCCCAGCATTTT. Protein product: CASSLGWGRGLGNQPQHF.

The rearrangement uses TRBV6-5 and TRBJ2-7; weak D call: TRBD2 (5 bases). The germline V gene encodes CDR1 MNHEY and CDR2 SVGAGI. The CDR3 runs 14 residues. V was trimmed by 7 bases and J by 6 bases, leaving 19 bases between them. The CDR3 loop is CASTSLPDRGEQYV. The CDR3 bases are TGTGCCAGCACCTCCCTACCGGATCGGGGCGAGCAGTACGTC.

The chain uses TRBV10-3 and TRBJ1-2; perhaps TRBD1 as D (5 bases). Trimming cost V 8 bases and J 4 bases, with 14 bases left between them. Germline-derived CDR1 and CDR2 are ENHRY and SYGVKD. The CDR3 has 13 residues. The CDR3 DNA sequence: TGTGCCATCGGTGCGGGGGTGAGCTATGGCTACACCTTC. This translates into CAIGAGVSYGYTF.

V and J are TRBV19 and TRBJ2-3; 10 bases map to TRBD2. Unmatched junction bases numbered 4, after V lost 6 bases and J lost 4 bases. The CDR3 has 14 amino acids. Germline CDR1 reads LNHDA; CDR2 reads SQIVND (reference sequence). Here the CDR3 reads CASRYGLAADTQYF. The CDR3 bases are TGTGCCAGTAGATATGGACTAGCGGCAGATACGCAGTATTTT.

The CDR3 DNA reads as TGTGCCAGTAGTATAAACAGGGAGGAGACCCAGTACTTC. Its translation is CASSINREETQYF. This chain links TRBV19 with TRBJ2-5, with D possibly TRBD1 on 6 matching bases. The ends were cut back, 2 bases at V and 5 bases at J, with 9 bases in the middle. Germline V gene sequence: CDR1 LNHDA, CDR2 SQIVND (reference sequence). There are 13 residues in the CDR3.

The gene calls are TRBV7-8 and TRBJ1-5, with unresolved D. Germline V gene sequence: CDR1 SGHVS, CDR2 FQNEAQ. V dropped 1 base and J dropped 5 bases, with 6 bases sitting between them. The CDR3 has 13 amino acids. CDR3 DNA sequence: TGTGCCAGCAGCTTAGATCGAGATCAGCCCCAGCATTTT. It encodes CASSLDRDQPQHF.

The chain employs TRBV11-3 and TRBJ1-4; D remains ambiguous. V was trimmed by 0 bases and J by 0 bases, leaving 2 bases between them. Germline CDR1 is SGHNT and CDR2 is YENEEA. CDR3 length: 14 amino acids. DNA of the CDR3: TGTGCCAGCAGCTTAGACGCAACTAATGAAAAACTGTTTTTT. Translated: CASSLDATNEKLFF.

The rearrangement uses TRBV6-5 and TRBJ2-3, with D unresolved. Trimming stripped 10 bases from V and 1 base from J, with 12 bases between. The germline V gene encodes CDR1 MNHEY and CDR2 SVGAGI. The CDR3 is 13 residues long. CDR3 amino acids: CATLVSGTDTQYF. Here the CDR3 DNA reads TGTGCCACCCTCGTATCGGGCACAGATACGCAGTATTTT.